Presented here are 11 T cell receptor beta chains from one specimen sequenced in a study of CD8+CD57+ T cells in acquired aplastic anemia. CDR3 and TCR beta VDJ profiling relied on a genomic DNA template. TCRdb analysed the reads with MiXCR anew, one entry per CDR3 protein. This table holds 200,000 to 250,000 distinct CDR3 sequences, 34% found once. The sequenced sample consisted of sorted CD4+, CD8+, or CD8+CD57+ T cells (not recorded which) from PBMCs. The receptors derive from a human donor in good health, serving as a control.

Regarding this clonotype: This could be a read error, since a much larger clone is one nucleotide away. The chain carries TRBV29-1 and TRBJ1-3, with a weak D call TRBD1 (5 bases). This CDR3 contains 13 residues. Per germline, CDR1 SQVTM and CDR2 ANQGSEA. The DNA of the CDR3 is TGCAGCGTTTTGGGGACGTCTGGAGACACCATATATTTT. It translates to CSVLGTSGDTIYF.

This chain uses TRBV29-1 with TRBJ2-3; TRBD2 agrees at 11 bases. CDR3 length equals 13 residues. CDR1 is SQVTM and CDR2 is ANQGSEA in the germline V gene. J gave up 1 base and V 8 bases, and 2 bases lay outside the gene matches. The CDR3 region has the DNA TGCAGCCTAGCGGGGGGCCGCACAGATACGCAGTATTTT. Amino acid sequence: CSLAGGRTDTQYF.

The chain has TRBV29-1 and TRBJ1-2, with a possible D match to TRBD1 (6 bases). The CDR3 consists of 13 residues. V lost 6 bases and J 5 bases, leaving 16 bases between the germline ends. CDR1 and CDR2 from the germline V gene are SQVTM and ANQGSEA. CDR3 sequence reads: CSVGQTASYGYTF. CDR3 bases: TGCAGCGTGGGACAAACAGCTTCTTATGGCTACACCTTC.

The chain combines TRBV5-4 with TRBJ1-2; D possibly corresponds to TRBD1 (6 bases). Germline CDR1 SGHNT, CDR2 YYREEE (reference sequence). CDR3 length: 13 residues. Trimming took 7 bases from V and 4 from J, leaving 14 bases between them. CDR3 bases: TGTGCCAGCGGCTCAACAGGGACCTATGGCTACACCTTC. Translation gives CASGSTGTYGYTF.

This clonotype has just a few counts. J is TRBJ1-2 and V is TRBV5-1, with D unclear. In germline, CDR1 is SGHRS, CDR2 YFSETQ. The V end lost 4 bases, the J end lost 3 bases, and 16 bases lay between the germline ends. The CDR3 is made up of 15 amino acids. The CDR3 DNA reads TGCGCCAGCAGCGCGCTCAATCGGGTAGACTATGGCTACACCTTC. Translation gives CASSALNRVDYGYTF.

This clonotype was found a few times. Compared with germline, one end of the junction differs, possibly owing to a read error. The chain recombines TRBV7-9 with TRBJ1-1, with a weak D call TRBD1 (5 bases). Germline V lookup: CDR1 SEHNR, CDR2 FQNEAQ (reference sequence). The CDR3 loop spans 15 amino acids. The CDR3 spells CTSSLRGKMNTEAFF. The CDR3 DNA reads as TGTACCAGCAGCTTAAGGGGCAAGATGAACACTGAAGCTTTCTTT.

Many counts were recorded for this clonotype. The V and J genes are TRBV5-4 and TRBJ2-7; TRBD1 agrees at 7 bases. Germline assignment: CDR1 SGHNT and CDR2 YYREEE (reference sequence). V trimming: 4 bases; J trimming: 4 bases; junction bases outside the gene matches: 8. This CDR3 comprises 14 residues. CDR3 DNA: TGTGCCAGCAGCGGGAAGGGACAGCCTTACGAGCAGTACTTC. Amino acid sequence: CASSGKGQPYEQYF. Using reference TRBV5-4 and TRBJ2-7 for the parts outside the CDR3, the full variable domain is ETGVTQSPTHLIKTRGQQVTLRCSSQSGHNTVSWYQQALGQGPQFIFQYYREEENGRGNFPPRFSGLQFPNYSSELNVNALELDDSALYLCASSGKGQPYEQYFGPGTRLTVT.

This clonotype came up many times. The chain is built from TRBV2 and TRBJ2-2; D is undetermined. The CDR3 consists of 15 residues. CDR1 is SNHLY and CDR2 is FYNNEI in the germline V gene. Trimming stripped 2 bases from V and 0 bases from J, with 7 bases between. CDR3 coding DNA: TGTGCCAGCAGTGAAACTGTCACGAACACCGGGGAGCTGTTTTTT. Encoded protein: CASSETVTNTGELFF.

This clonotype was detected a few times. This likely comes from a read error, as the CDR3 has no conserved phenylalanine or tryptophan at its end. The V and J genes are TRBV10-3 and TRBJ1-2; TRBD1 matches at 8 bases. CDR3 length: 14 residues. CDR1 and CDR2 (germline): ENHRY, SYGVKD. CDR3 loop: CASSDLDRVKGYTS. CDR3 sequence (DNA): TGTGCCAGCAGTGACCTGGACAGGGTGAAAGGCTACACCTCC.

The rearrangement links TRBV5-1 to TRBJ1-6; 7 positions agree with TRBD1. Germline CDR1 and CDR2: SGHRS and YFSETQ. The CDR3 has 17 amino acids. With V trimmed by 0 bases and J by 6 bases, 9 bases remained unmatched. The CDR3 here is CASSLVGTGTVNSPLHF. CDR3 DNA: TGCGCCAGCAGCTTGGTCGGGACCGGGACAGTTAATTCACCCCTCCACTTT.

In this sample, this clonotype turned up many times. CDR3 protein: CSARGQDYDEQYF. For the CDR3, the DNA is TGCAGTGCCCGAGGACAGGATTACGACGAGCAGTACTTC. The chain has TRBV20-1 and TRBJ2-7, with 7 nucleotides matching TRBD1. CDR1 DFQATT and CDR2 SNEGSKA come from the germline V gene (reference sequence). The CDR3 totals 13 residues. With 6 bases clipped from V and 5 bases from J, the junction kept 10 bases outside the gene matches.